This T cell receptor (beta chain) was sequenced in a study of T-cell reconstitution after alpha-beta-depleted transplantation in children. It was with unique molecular identifiers that the TCRbeta library was prepared. TCRdb processed the PCR reads anew with MiXCR; each CDR3 protein has one entry. The sample has about 600,000 distinct CDR3 sequences, approximately 12% seen once. General study findings and limits: After transplant, at about two months, alpha-beta T cells were reportedly derived from several hundred expanded graft clones. The origin of high day-60 TCRbeta diversity in some patients lay in surviving recipient T cells and thymic progenitors.

Regarding this clonotype: Its antigen is unidentified.

Germline CDR1 and CDR2: LGHNA and YNFKEQ. Losses at the gene ends were 4 bases for V and 0 bases for J; bases not matched to a gene: 5. The CDR3 spans 16 residues. This clonotype originated in a male patient younger than 18 who had a stem cell transplant for acute myeloid leukemia, so the T cells may come from the graft donor. Material: PBMCs, mostly from graft donor cells, obtained 360 days after TCRalphabeta/CD19-depleted stem cell transplant. The rearrangement uses TRBV4-2 and TRBJ2-7, with TRBD1 identical over 11 bases. Here the CDR3 reads CASSPTGTGGSYEQYF. The CDR3 nucleotides are TGTGCCAGCAGCCCAACCGGGACAGGGGGCTCCTACGAGCAGTACTTC.